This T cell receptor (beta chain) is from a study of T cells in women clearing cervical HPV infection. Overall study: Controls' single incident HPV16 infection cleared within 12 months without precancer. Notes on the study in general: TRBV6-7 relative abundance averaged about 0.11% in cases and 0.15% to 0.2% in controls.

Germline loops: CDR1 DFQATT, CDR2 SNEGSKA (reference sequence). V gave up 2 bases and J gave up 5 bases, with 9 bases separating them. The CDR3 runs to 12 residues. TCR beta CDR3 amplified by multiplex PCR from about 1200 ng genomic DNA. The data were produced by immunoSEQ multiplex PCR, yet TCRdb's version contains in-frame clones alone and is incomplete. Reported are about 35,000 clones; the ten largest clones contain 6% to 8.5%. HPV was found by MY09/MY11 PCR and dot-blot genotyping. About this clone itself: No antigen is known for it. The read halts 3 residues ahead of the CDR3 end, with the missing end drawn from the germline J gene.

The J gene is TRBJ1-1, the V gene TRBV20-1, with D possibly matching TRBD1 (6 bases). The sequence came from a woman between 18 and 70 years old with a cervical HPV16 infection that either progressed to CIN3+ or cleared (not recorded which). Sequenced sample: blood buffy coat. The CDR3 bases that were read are TGCAGTGCTAGATTCCAGGGGACTGAA. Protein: CSARFQGTE. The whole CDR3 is CSARFQGTEAFF.